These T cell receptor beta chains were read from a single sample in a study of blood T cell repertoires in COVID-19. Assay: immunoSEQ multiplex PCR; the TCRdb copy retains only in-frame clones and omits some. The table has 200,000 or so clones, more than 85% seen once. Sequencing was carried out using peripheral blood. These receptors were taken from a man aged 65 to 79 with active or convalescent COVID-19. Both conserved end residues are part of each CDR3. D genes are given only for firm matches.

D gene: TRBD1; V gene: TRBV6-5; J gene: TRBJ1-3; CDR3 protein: CASSYSPGGGNTIYF; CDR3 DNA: TGTGCCAGCAGTTACTCTCCAGGGGGAGGAAACACCATATATTTT
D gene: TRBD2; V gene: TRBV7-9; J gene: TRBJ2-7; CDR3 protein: CASSLAGLAIYEQYF; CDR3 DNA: TGTGCCAGCAGCCTGGCGGGACTAGCGATTTACGAGCAGTACTTC
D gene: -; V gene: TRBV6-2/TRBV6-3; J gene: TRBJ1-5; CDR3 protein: CASSHSGTHSNQPQHF; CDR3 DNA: TGTGCCAGCAGCCACTCCGGGACACATAGCAATCAGCCCCAGCATTTT
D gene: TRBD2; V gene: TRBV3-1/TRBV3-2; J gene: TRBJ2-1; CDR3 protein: CASSQYPSGTYNEQFF; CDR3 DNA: TGTGCCAGCAGCCAATACCCTAGCGGAACCTACAATGAGCAGTTCTTC
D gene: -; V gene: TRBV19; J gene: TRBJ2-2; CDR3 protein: CASSAEANTGELFF; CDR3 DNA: TGTGCCAGTAGTGCGGAAGCGAACACCGGGGAGCTGTTTTTT
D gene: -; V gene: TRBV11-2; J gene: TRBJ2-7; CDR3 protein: CASSLEGRATYEQYF; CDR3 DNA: TGTGCCAGCAGCTTAGAGGGCAGGGCCACCTACGAGCAGTACTTC
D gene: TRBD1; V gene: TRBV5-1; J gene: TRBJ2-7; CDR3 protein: CASSLALGQGDYEQYF; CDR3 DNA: TGCGCCAGCAGCTTGGCCCTAGGACAGGGAGACTACGAGCAGTACTTC
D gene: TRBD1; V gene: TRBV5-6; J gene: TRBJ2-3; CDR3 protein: CASSLDRGSTDTQYF; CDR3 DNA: TGTGCCAGCAGCTTGGACAGGGGTAGCACAGATACGCAGTATTTT
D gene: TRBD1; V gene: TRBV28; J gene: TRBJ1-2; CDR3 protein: CASSSGQGGHGYTF; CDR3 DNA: TGTGCCAGCAGTTCCGGACAGGGAGGGCATGGCTACACCTTC
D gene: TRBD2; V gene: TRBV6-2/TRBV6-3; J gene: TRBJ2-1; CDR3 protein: CASSYVGTRARNEQFF; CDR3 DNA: TGTGCCAGCAGTTACGTTGGGACTAGGGCGAGGAATGAGCAGTTCTTC
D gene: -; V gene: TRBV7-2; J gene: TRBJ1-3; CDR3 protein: CASSLRGTGNTIYF; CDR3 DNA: TGTGCCAGCAGCTTAAGGGGGACCGGAAACACCATATATTTT
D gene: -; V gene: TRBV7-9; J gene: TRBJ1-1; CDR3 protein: CASSLSQYTEAFF; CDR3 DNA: TGTGCCAGCAGCTTATCCCAATACACTGAAGCTTTCTTT